This T cell receptor (beta chain) was documented in a study of T cells expressing NK-cell markers. About the research overall: The authors derived TCR beta repertoires from sorted CD3+CD56+NKG2C+, CD3+CD56+NKG2C- and CD3+CD56-NKG2C+ T cells. In the group of eight sequenced donors, seven were HCMV-seropositive and one was seronegative.

This CDR3 is built from 13 residues. CDR1 is MNHNS, CDR2 SASEGT, per germline. Study-level points and caveats: The study did not resolve the HCMV specificity of expanded NKG2C+ T cell clones.

A remark on this clonotype: Its antigen remains unidentified.

5'RACE template switching with UMIs generated TCR beta cDNA. TCRdb re-called the 5' RACE reads; one entry per CDR3 protein, DNA not given. Its listing shows 300,000 to 450,000 distinct CDR3 sequences. The chain employs TRBV6-1 and TRBJ1-5; TCRdb returns TRBD1, unconfirmable since there is no DNA. The TCR originated in a man aged 18-75 years in good health. Sequenced material: blood T cells: a sorted CD56 or NKG2C T cell subset, CD4+ or CD8+ T cells, or bulk PBMC T cells (not recorded which). The CDR3 loop reads CASRGASNQPQHF.